The clone carrying this TCR beta chain was observed a handful of times. The data are from a study of T-cell reconstitution after alpha-beta-depleted transplantation in children. V lost 8 bases and J lost 7, with 15 bases in between. Germline V CDR1 and CDR2: MNHNS, SASEGT. The CDR3 is 12 residues long. A library of TCRbeta sequences, prepared with unique molecular identifiers, was generated. MiXCR, run by TCRdb on the PCR reads, gives a single entry per CDR3 protein. The data contain around 360,000 distinct CDR3 sequences, over 9% of them singletons. This sequence originates from a human donor who donated a stem cell graft to a child with acute lymphoblastic leukemia. The sequences come from PBMCs from the stem cell graft donor, collected from the stem cell graft. The chain carries TRBV6-1 and TRBJ2-7, with D perhaps TRBD1 (5 bases). The CDR3 region is CASGPSQGEQYF. The CDR3, as DNA: TGTGCCAGCGGACCGAGTCAGGGTGAGCAGTACTTC.